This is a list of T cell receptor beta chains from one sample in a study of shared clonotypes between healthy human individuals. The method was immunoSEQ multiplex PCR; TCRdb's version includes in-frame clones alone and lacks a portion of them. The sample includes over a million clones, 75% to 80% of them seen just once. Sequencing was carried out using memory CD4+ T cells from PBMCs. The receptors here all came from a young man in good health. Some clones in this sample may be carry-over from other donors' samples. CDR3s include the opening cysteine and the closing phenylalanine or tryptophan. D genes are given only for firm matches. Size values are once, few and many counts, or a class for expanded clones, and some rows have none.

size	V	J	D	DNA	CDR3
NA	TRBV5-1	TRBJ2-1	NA	TGCGCCAGCAGCTCAGGAGGACGGGGATACAATGAGCAGTTCTTC	CASSSGGRGYNEQFF
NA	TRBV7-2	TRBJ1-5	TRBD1	TGTGCCAGCAGCCAGGGACAGGGGTATCAGCCCCAGCATTTT	CASSQGQGYQPQHF
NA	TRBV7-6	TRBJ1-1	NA	TGTGCCAGCAGCAGGCTGAACACTGAAGCTTTCTTT	CASSRLNTEAFF
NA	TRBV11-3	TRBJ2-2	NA	TGTGCCAGCAGCTTAGGAACAGCGGAGACCACCGGGGAGCTGTTTTTT	CASSLGTAETTGELFF
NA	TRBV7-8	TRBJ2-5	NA	TGTGCCAGCAGCTTAGTTTGGGGAGTCGGGGAGACCCAGTACTTC	CASSLVWGVGETQYF
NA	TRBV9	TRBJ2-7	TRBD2	TGTGCCAGCAGCGTAGGAACTAGCGGGAGCCCCTACGAGCAGTACTTC	CASSVGTSGSPYEQYF
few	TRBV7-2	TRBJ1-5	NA	TGTGCCAGCAGCCCCATCAATAGCAATCAGCCCCAGCATTTT	CASSPINSNQPQHF
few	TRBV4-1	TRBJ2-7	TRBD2	TGCGCCAGCAGCCGCTCATTAAGCGGGAGTTCGTACGAGCAGTACTTC	CASSRSLSGSSYEQYF
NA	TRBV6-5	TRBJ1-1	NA	TGTGCCAGCAGTTATGGGGACACTGAAGCTTTCTTT	CASSYGDTEAFF
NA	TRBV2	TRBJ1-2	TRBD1	TGTGCCAGCAGAGACAGGGGGTTTGGTGGCTACACCTTC	CASRDRGFGGYTF
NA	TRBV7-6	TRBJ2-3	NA	TGTGCCAGCAGCTTCAAGTTAGCGGATACGCAGTATTTT	CASSFKLADTQYF
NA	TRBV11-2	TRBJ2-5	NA	TGTGCCAGCAGCCGTGGCGTGGAGACCCAGTACTTC	CASSRGVETQYF
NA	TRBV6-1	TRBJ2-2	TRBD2	TGTGCCAGCAGTGAAGCGCGAGGCGGGAGGGCCGCCACCGGGGAGCTGTTTTTT	CASSEARGGRAATGELFF
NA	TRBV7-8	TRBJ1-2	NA	TGTGCCAGCAGCTTAGAAGCACGGGGAATTAACTATGGCTACACCTTC	CASSLEARGINYGYTF
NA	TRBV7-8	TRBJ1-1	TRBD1	TGTGCCAGCAGCCCTCGACAGGGTAGGAACACTGAAGCTTTCTTT	CASSPRQGRNTEAFF
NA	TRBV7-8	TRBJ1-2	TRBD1	TGTGCCAGCAGCCCCGGGACAGGGGGTTATGGCTACACCTTC	CASSPGTGGYGYTF
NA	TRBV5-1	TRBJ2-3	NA	TGCGCCAGCAGCGAATACGGGACAAGCACAGATACGCAGTATTTT	CASSEYGTSTDTQYF
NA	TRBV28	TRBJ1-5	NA	TGTGCCAGCACCCGCTCCCCGCTACAGCCCCAGCATTTT	CASTRSPLQPQHF
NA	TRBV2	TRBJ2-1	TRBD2	TGTGCCAGCAGTGGAAGCGGGAATTACAATGAGCAGTTCTTC	CASSGSGNYNEQFF
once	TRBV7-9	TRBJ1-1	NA	TGTGCCAGCAGCTGGGACGGGAACACTGAAGCTTTCTTT	CASSWDGNTEAFF
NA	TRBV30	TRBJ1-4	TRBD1	TGTGCCTGGAGTCCTACCGGGACAGGGTATGAAAAACTGTTTTTT	CAWSPTGTGYEKLFF
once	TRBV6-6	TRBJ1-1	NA	TGTGCCAGCAGTTACTCGTTCAGGAACACTGAAGCTTTCTTT	CASSYSFRNTEAFF
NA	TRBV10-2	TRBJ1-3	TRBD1	TGCGCCAGCAGGCCGCAGGGGGGGGACACCATATATTTT	CASRPQGGDTIYF
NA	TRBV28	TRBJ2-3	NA	TGTGCCAGCAGACTCAGCGGGAGCACAGATACGCAGTATTTT	CASRLSGSTDTQYF
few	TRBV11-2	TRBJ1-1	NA	TGTGCCAGCAGCGGCCTCAGGGAAGGGTACACTGAAGCTTTCTTT	CASSGLREGYTEAFF
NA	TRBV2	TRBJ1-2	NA	TGTGCCAGCAGCGGACAACACGGACCCCTTTATGGCTACACCTTC	CASSGQHGPLYGYTF
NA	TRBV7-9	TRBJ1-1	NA	TGTGCCAGCAGCTTATATGGGCAGGGGAAAGTAAGTAGTCACACTGAAGCTTTCTTT	CASSLYGQGKVSSHTEAFF
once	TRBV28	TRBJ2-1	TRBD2	TGTGCCAGCAGTTCACGGGAGGGATGGTCCTACAATGAGCAGTTCTTC	CASSSREGWSYNEQFF